Sample share makes the clone carrying this T cell receptor beta chain medium-sized. Its specificity is not known. From the 5' RACE reads, TCRdb called clonotypes with MiXCR, one entry per CDR3 protein. The sample has approximately 560,000 distinct CDR3 sequences, roughly 17% seen once. Trimming cost V 3 bases and J 2 bases, with 8 bases left between them. This CDR3 has 13 residues. This sample was included in a study of T-cell memory formation after mild COVID-19. Findings and limits, study-wide: Clones shrinking from day 15 to 85 showed even CD4/CD8 mixes; later expanders tilted CD4+. Several responding clones turned up in pre-infection memory, indicating that cross-reactive memory may have taken part.

Sequencing was carried out using PBMCs or a T cell subset sorted from them (not recorded which). The TCR sequence derives from an adult woman who had mild COVID-19 (a few samples of this study predate the infection). Cell type and time point are not known. The V call is TRBV12-3 or TRBV12-4, the J call TRBJ2-7, with D maybe TRBD1 (5 bases). The CDR3 region has the DNA TGTGCCAGCAGTTTTTGGACACCCTACGAGCAGTACTTC. Its protein is CASSFWTPYEQYF.